What follows are 4 T cell receptor beta chains derived from one specimen sequenced in a study of blood T cell repertoires in COVID-19. The repertoire was sequenced with immunoSEQ multiplex PCR; TCRdb's copy has only in-frame clones and lacks some. The table includes roughly 250,000 clones, less than 90% detected once. Sequencing input: peripheral blood. The receptor set was obtained from a woman aged 25 to 39 with COVID-19, enrolled during active disease.

The chain couples TRBV19 to TRBJ2-7; tentative D call: TRBD1 (6 bases). This CDR3 region has 14 residues. V lost 6 bases to trimming and J lost 4 bases, with 16 bases between them. Germline assignment: CDR1 LNHDA and CDR2 SQIVND (reference sequence). This chain's CDR3 is CASRPRQGRYEQYF. The CDR3 DNA sequence: TGTGCCAGTAGACCCAGGCAGGGGAGATACGAGCAGTACTTC. The whole variable domain, remainder taken from reference TRBV19 and TRBJ2-7, is DGGITQSPKYLFRKEGQNVTLSCEQNLNHDAMYWYRQDPGQGLRLIYYSQIVNDFQKGDIAEGYSVSREKKESFPLTVTSAQKNPTAFYLCASRPRQGRYEQYFGPGTRLTVT.

As to this clone: Other DNA sequences in the sample encode the same CDR3. In DNA, the CDR3 is TGTGCCAGCAGTTTAGGGGGGGGCCAGTCCTACAATGAGCAGTTCTTC. Amino acid sequence: CASSLGGGQSYNEQFF. The J gene is TRBJ2-1, the V gene TRBV28, with D maybe TRBD2 (7 bases). The CDR3 sequence is 16 residues long. V lost 2 bases to trimming and J lost 1 base, with 12 bases between them. CDR1 MDHEN and CDR2 SYDVKM come from the germline V gene.

V gene TRBV14 combines with J gene TRBJ2-2; 9 bases align to TRBD2. V lost 6 bases to trimming and J lost 1 base; unmatched junction nucleotides: 9. Germline CDR1 and CDR2: SGHDN and FVKESK. This CDR3 region has 17 residues. CDR3 nucleotide sequence: TGTGCCAGCAGTTCCACCGGGACTAGCAAGAACACCGGGGAGCTGTTTTTT. Protein sequence: CASSSTGTSKNTGELFF.

The chain has TRBV5-1 and TRBJ1-1; tentative D call: TRBD1 (5 bases). The CDR3 covers 16 residues. Trimming cost V 0 bases and J 0 bases, with 12 bases left between them. Germline CDR1 SGHRS, CDR2 YFSETQ. The CDR3 DNA sequence: TGCGCCAGCAGCTTGGGTGGCCAGGGTATGAACACTGAAGCTTTCTTT. It encodes CASSLGGQGMNTEAFF.